These 23 T cell receptor beta chains originate from one sample sequenced in a study of T cell repertoires in cytomegalovirus infection. TCRdb re-analysed the reads in MiXCR, keeping a single row per CDR3 protein. The repertoire includes roughly 300,000 distinct CDR3 sequences, 25% of them detected once, and roughly 14% sits in the top ten. The sequencing input was PBMCs. The receptors derive from a human donor in good health (CMV status not recorded). Some clones in this sample may be carry-over from other donors' samples.

The chain joins TRBV7-8 to TRBJ1-1; 7 nucleotides match TRBD1. With 1 base clipped from V and 3 bases from J, the junction kept 5 bases outside the gene matches. The germline V gene has CDR1 SGHVS and CDR2 FQNEAQ. The CDR3 contains 15 residues. The chain's CDR3 is CASSLDGRGYTEAFF. CDR3 sequence (DNA): TGTGCCAGCAGCTTAGACGGCAGGGGGTACACTGAAGCTTTCTTT.

This clonotype was seen a handful of times. The rearrangement joins TRBV28 to TRBJ1-3, with no clear D. Trimming left V 6 bases short and J 2 bases short, with 14 bases between. Germline V gene data show CDR1 as MDHEN and CDR2 as SYDVKM. CDR3 size: 15 residues. The CDR3 spells CASSSPRLAGNTIYF. CDR3 DNA: TGTGCCAGCAGCAGCCCCCGGTTGGCTGGAAACACCATATATTTT.

This clonotype was seen repeatedly, ten times or more. This chain links TRBV7-2 with TRBJ2-5; D gene ambiguous. The germline V and J ends were trimmed by 1 base and 5 bases, with 11 bases remaining between them. CDR1 is SGHTA and CDR2 is FQGNSA in the germline V gene. The CDR3 consists of 14 residues. CDR3 residues: CASSLDGRPETQYF. The CDR3 DNA is TGTGCCAGCAGCTTAGACGGGCGGCCGGAGACCCAGTACTTC.

V and J are TRBV10-3 and TRBJ2-2; no definite D call. Germline values: CDR1 ENHRY, CDR2 SYGVKD. Trimming pared 7 bases from V and 2 bases from J, leaving 2 bases between. The CDR3 totals 11 residues. CDR3 protein: CAITNTGELFF. The DNA for the CDR3 is TGTGCCATCACTAACACCGGGGAGCTGTTTTTT.

This chain connects TRBV20-1 to TRBJ2-5; 7 bases agree with TRBD2. After removal of 3 bases from V and 5 bases from J, the junction contained 15 bases not matched to a gene. The CDR3 consists of 16 residues. CDR1 is DFQATT, CDR2 SNEGSKA, per germline (reference sequence). The CDR3 here is CSASLPSGLSRETQYF. The CDR3 nucleotides read TGCAGTGCTAGTCTCCCTAGCGGCCTTTCCCGTGAGACCCAGTACTTC.

This clonotype was seen a few times. The genes are TRBV2 and TRBJ1-5; D may be TRBD1 (6 bases). The CDR3 contains 13 residues. The V gene's germline CDR1 is SNHLY and CDR2 FYNNEI. Deletions cut 5 bases from V and 6 bases from J, with 11 bases between. CDR3 sequence reads: CASSQQTGQPQHF. The CDR3 coding sequence is TGTGCCAGCAGTCAACAGACAGGTCAGCCCCAGCATTTT.

V gene TRBV28 combines with J gene TRBJ2-2; a weak D match, TRBD2 (5 bases). The germline gives CDR1 MDHEN, CDR2 SYDVKM. CDR3 length: 15 amino acids. V lost 2 bases and J lost 4, with 11 bases in between. The CDR3 reads CASSLRQAGTGELFF. Here the CDR3 DNA reads TGTGCCAGCAGTTTACGGCAGGCGGGCACCGGGGAGCTGTTTTTT.

This clonotype came up many times. The CDR3 DNA is TGTGCCAGCAGTTACGCGCACAGGGGAGGTGATACGCAGTATTTT. This gives the protein CASSYAHRGGDTQYF. The gene calls are TRBV6-2 or TRBV6-3 and TRBJ2-3; perhaps TRBD1 as D (7 bases). The CDR3 is 15 residues long. Germline V gene sequence: CDR1 MNHEY, CDR2 SVGEGT. V dropped 2 bases and J dropped 6 bases, with 15 bases sitting between them.

This chain joins TRBV12-3 or TRBV12-4 and TRBJ2-5; D ambiguous. This CDR3 contains 13 residues. The V end lost 7 bases, the J end lost 5 bases, and 14 bases lay between the germline ends. This CDR3 reads CASTPKGSETQYF. The CDR3 DNA follows: TGTGCCAGCACCCCCAAAGGCAGTGAGACCCAGTACTTC.

This clonotype came up many times. The chain has TRBV28 and TRBJ2-5, with D possibly TRBD2 on 5 matching bases. Germline CDR1 reads MDHEN; CDR2 reads SYDVKM. Trimming removed 5 bases at V and 4 bases at J, with 14 bases between. CDR3 size: 14 residues. CDR3 DNA: TGTGCCAGCAGTCCGCCCAACCGGGGAGAGACCCAGTACTTC. Encoded protein: CASSPPNRGETQYF.

This chain connects TRBV25-1 to TRBJ1-4, with a tentative D call TRBD1 (6 bases). Germline V lookup: CDR1 MGHDK, CDR2 SYGVNS. Trimming removed 3 bases at V and 5 bases at J, with 13 bases between. The CDR3 has 15 residues. As DNA, the CDR3 is TGTGCCAGCAGTGACCTCAGGGGACCAAATGAAAAACTGTTTTTT. Translating gives CASSDLRGPNEKLFF.

The CDR3, as DNA: TGCAGTGCTAGAGATTCATGGAAGGAAGCTTTCTTT. It yields the protein CSARDSWKEAFF. V gene TRBV20-1 combines with J gene TRBJ1-1; D is unclear. V was pared by 0 bases and J by 8 bases, with 10 bases between. In germline, CDR1 is DFQATT, CDR2 SNEGSKA (reference sequence). This CDR3 is built from 12 residues.

The chain recombines TRBV7-9 with TRBJ2-3, with D possibly matching TRBD2 (6 bases). The CDR3 runs 14 residues. Germline V lookup: CDR1 SEHNR, CDR2 FQNEAQ (reference sequence). Deletions cut 4 bases from V and 2 bases from J, with 10 bases between. CDR3 protein: CASSSGLFTDTQYF. In nucleotides, the CDR3 is TGTGCCAGCAGCTCGGGACTCTTCACAGATACGCAGTATTTT.

This clonotype was counted a few times. This CDR3 reads CASRTGDGETQYF. In DNA, the CDR3 is TGTGCCAGCCGGACAGGGGACGGGGAGACCCAGTACTTC. The chain uses TRBV2 and TRBJ2-5, with 9 positions matching TRBD1. V was pared by 8 bases and J by 5 bases, with 6 bases of the junction left unmatched. Looked up from germline, CDR1 is SNHLY and CDR2 is FYNNEI. The CDR3 has 13 amino acids.

This clonotype was found a few times. The chain couples TRBV28 to TRBJ2-2, with a possible D match to TRBD2 (5 bases). Trimming removed 5 bases from V and 1 base from J, with 14 bases in between. Germline CDR1 and CDR2: MDHEN and SYDVKM. CDR3 length: 16 residues. CDR3 nucleotides: TGTGCCAGCAGTCTCCACCCGAGCGGGAACACCGGGGAGCTGTTTTTT. Translating gives CASSLHPSGNTGELFF.

Comments on this clonotype: Just one base apart from a much larger clone, this may be a read error. The rearrangement uses TRBV7-2 and TRBJ2-1; TRBD1 might be the D (6 bases). The CDR3 is 13 amino acids. V lost 3 bases and J 4 bases, leaving 7 bases between the germline ends. Germline values: CDR1 SGHTA, CDR2 FQGNSA. CDR3 coding DNA: TGTGCCAGCAGCTTGGGACATTACAATGAGCAGTTCTTC. Translated: CASSLGHYNEQFF.

The chain combines TRBV10-3 with TRBJ2-7, with D possibly being TRBD1 or TRBD2 (5 bases each). Germline V lookup: CDR1 ENHRY, CDR2 SYGVKD. V dropped 7 bases and J dropped 7 bases, with 17 bases sitting between them. The CDR3 loop spans 13 amino acids. CDR3 sequence reads: CAIKARDRGEQYF. CDR3 coding DNA: TGTGCCATCAAGGCCAGGGACCGGGGTGAGCAGTACTTC.

This clonotype showed up just a few times. The rearrangement uses TRBV5-1 and TRBJ1-4, with a possible D match to TRBD1 (5 bases). The germline V gene has CDR1 SGHRS and CDR2 YFSETQ. Trimming removed 1 base from V and 7 bases from J, with 14 bases in between. The CDR3 runs to 15 residues. The CDR3 DNA is TGCGCCAGCAGCTTGATGAGGCAGGGTGGTGAAAAACTGTTTTTT. Its translation: CASSLMRQGGEKLFF. Based on the CDR3 plus reference TRBV5-1 and TRBJ1-4, the full variable domain is KAGVTQTPRYLIKTRGQQVTLSCSPISGHRSVSWYQQTPGQGLQFLFEYFSETQRNKGNFPGRFSGRQFSNSRSEMNVSTLELGDSALYLCASSLMRQGGEKLFFGSGTQLSVL.

This chain connects TRBV28 to TRBJ1-2; D is perhaps TRBD1 (5 bases). The CDR3 covers 12 residues. V was cut by 4 bases and J by 14 bases, with 17 bases left in between. Germline CDR1 and CDR2: MDHEN and SYDVKM. This chain's CDR3 is CASSSPTDARTF. The CDR3 coding sequence is TGTGCCAGCAGTTCCCCGACAGATGCAAGGACCTTC.

The table lists this clonotype with a few counts. J is TRBJ2-7 and V is TRBV11-2, with 9 nucleotides matching TRBD2. The trim removed 5 bases at V and 0 bases at J, leaving 5 bases unmatched. CDR3 size: 15 residues. Per the germline V gene, CDR1 is SGHAT and CDR2 is FQNNGV. The chain's CDR3 is CASSASGALSYEQYF. In DNA, the CDR3 is TGTGCCAGCAGCGCTAGCGGGGCCCTCTCCTACGAGCAGTACTTC.

The chain couples TRBV28 to TRBJ1-1; possibly TRBD1 for D (5 bases). Trimming took 6 bases from V and 3 from J, leaving 17 bases between them. CDR1 is MDHEN and CDR2 is SYDVKM in the germline V gene. This CDR3 is built from 15 residues. CDR3 in amino acids: CASSRPALGDTEAFF. In nucleotides, the CDR3 is TGTGCCAGCAGCCGGCCGGCCCTAGGGGACACTGAAGCTTTCTTT.

This chain links TRBV6-2 or TRBV6-3 with TRBJ2-7; D might be TRBD1 or TRBD2, each matching 6 bases. Between the trimmed V and J ends, which lost 7 bases and 0 bases, there was a span of 16 bases. Germline V CDR1 and CDR2: MNHEY, SVGEGT. The CDR3 has 15 residues. The CDR3 spells CASISGALSSYEQYF. CDR3 DNA sequence: TGTGCCAGCATTTCGGGGGCCCTTAGCTCCTACGAGCAGTACTTC.

J is TRBJ1-2 and V is TRBV5-4; D might be TRBD1 (5 bases). Germline V gene data show CDR1 as SGHNT and CDR2 as YYREEE (reference sequence). This CDR3 is 15 amino acids long. V shed 0 bases and J shed 5 bases, with 14 bases lying between them. CDR3 sequence (DNA): TGTGCCAGCAGCTTGGGGCCACAAGAGGGGTATGGCTACACCTTC. Protein sequence: CASSLGPQEGYGYTF. Using reference TRBV5-4 and TRBJ1-2 for the parts outside the CDR3, the full variable domain is ETGVTQSPTHLIKTRGQQVTLRCSSQSGHNTVSWYQQALGQGPQFIFQYYREEENGRGNFPPRFSGLQFPNYSSELNVNALELDDSALYLCASSLGPQEGYGYTFGSGTRLTVV.